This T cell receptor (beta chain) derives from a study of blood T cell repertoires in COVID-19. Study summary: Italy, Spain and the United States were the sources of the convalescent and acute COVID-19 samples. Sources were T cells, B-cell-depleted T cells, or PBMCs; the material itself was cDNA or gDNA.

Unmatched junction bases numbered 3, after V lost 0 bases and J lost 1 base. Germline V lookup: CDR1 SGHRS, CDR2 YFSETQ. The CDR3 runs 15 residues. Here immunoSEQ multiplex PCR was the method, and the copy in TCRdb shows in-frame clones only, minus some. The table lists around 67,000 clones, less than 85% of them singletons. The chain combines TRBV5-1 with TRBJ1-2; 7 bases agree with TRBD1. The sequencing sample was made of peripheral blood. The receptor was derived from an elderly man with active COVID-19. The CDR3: CASSLGDRSNYGYTF. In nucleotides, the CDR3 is TGCGCCAGCAGCTTGGGGGACAGAAGTAACTATGGCTACACCTTC. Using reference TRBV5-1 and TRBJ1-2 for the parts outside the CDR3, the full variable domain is KAGVTQTPRYLIKTRGQQVTLSCSPISGHRSVSWYQQTPGQGLQFLFEYFSETQRNKGNFPGRFSGRQFSNSRSEMNVSTLELGDSALYLCASSLGDRSNYGYTFGSGTRLTVV.